The rows below give T cell receptor beta chains drawn from one sample of a study of shared clonotypes between healthy human individuals. This table comes from immunoSEQ multiplex PCR, and its TCRdb copy is limited to in-frame clones, with some not included. The sample yields 2.5 million or so clones, about 92% seen once. The sample taken for sequencing was naive CD4+ T cells sorted from blood. These TCRs come from a man between 18 and 35 years old in good health. The CDR3 runs from the conserved cysteine through the conserved F or W. A D gene is named only where the DNA matches it firmly. Only part of the rows carry a size: once, few, many, or a class if the clone is expanded.

d_gene: TRBD1; len: 13; j_gene: TRBJ1-2; abundance: -; v_gene: TRBV6-5; CDR3aa: CASSYRDRGGYTF; CDR3nt: TGTGCCAGCAGTTACAGGGACAGGGGTGGCTACACCTTC
d_gene: TRBD1; len: 13; j_gene: TRBJ2-5; abundance: -; v_gene: TRBV6-5; CDR3aa: CASSTTGVETQYF; CDR3nt: TGTGCCAGCAGTACTACAGGGGTCGAGACCCAGTACTTC
d_gene: -; len: 12; j_gene: TRBJ1-1; abundance: -; v_gene: TRBV28; CDR3aa: CASTLFLGQAFF; CDR3nt: TGTGCCAGCACCCTTTTTTTAGGACAAGCTTTCTTT
d_gene: TRBD1; len: 15; j_gene: TRBJ1-2; abundance: -; v_gene: TRBV27; CDR3aa: CASSLFPRTGYGYTF; CDR3nt: TGTGCCAGCAGTTTATTCCCTCGGACAGGGTACGGCTACACCTTC
d_gene: -; len: 14; j_gene: TRBJ2-7; abundance: -; v_gene: TRBV11-2; CDR3aa: CASSFSRGGDEQYF; CDR3nt: TGTGCCAGCAGCTTTAGCCGAGGGGGTGACGAGCAGTACTTC
d_gene: -; len: 11; j_gene: TRBJ1-2; abundance: -; v_gene: TRBV30; CDR3aa: CAWGQSHGYTF; CDR3nt: TGTGCCTGGGGACAAAGTCATGGCTACACCTTC
d_gene: -; len: 16; j_gene: TRBJ1-4; abundance: -; v_gene: TRBV15; CDR3aa: CATSRDTRVGTEKLFF; CDR3nt: TGTGCCACCAGCAGAGATACAAGGGTGGGTACGGAAAAACTGTTTTTT
d_gene: -; len: 11; j_gene: TRBJ2-5; abundance: -; v_gene: TRBV20-1; CDR3aa: CSARGSETQYF; CDR3nt: TGCAGTGCTAGAGGCTCCGAGACCCAGTACTTC
d_gene: -; len: 14; j_gene: TRBJ1-1; abundance: few; v_gene: TRBV19; CDR3aa: CASSFMWGRAEAFF; CDR3nt: TGTGCCAGTAGTTTCATGTGGGGGAGGGCTGAAGCTTTCTTT
d_gene: -; len: 16; j_gene: TRBJ2-1; abundance: -; v_gene: TRBV4-1; CDR3aa: CASSQDGGASYNEQFF; CDR3nt: TGCGCCAGCAGCCAGGATGGGGGGGCGTCTTACAATGAGCAGTTCTTC
d_gene: -; len: 15; j_gene: TRBJ1-2; abundance: -; v_gene: TRBV28; CDR3aa: CASSPLARRGYGYTF; CDR3nt: TGTGCCAGCAGTCCCCTCGCCCGTAGGGGCTATGGCTACACCTTC
d_gene: -; len: 15; j_gene: TRBJ2-7; abundance: -; v_gene: TRBV21-1; CDR3aa: CASSKNPAWGSKQYF; CDR3nt: TGTGCCAGCAGCAAAAATCCAGCATGGGGTAGCAAGCAGTACTTC
d_gene: TRBD1; len: 14; j_gene: TRBJ1-1; abundance: -; v_gene: TRBV5-4; CDR3aa: CASSLGAGGTEAFF; CDR3nt: TGTGCCAGCAGCTTGGGTGCAGGGGGCACTGAAGCTTTCTTT
d_gene: TRBD1; len: 15; j_gene: TRBJ1-4; abundance: -; v_gene: TRBV30; CDR3aa: CAWSDRQGVFEKLFF; CDR3nt: TGTGCCTGGAGTGACAGACAGGGGGTTTTTGAAAAACTGTTTTTT
d_gene: -; len: 15; j_gene: TRBJ2-3; abundance: once; v_gene: TRBV18; CDR3aa: CASSLRSTSTDTQYF; CDR3nt: TGTGCCAGCTCACTCCGGTCTACTAGCACAGATACGCAGTATTTT
d_gene: TRBD2; len: 15; j_gene: TRBJ2-3; abundance: -; v_gene: TRBV10-1; CDR3aa: CASSESGLGTDTQYF; CDR3nt: TGCGCCAGCAGTGAATCGGGACTAGGCACAGATACGCAGTATTTT
d_gene: TRBD1; len: 14; j_gene: TRBJ2-7; abundance: -; v_gene: TRBV30; CDR3aa: CAWRRDSRSYEQYF; CDR3nt: TGTGCCTGGCGCCGGGACAGTCGCTCCTACGAGCAGTACTTC
d_gene: TRBD2; len: 14; j_gene: TRBJ2-1; abundance: -; v_gene: TRBV7-2; CDR3aa: CASSLGLAVNEQFF; CDR3nt: TGTGCCAGCTCCCTTGGACTAGCGGTAAATGAGCAGTTCTTC
d_gene: -; len: 15; j_gene: TRBJ1-3; abundance: -; v_gene: TRBV6-6; CDR3aa: CASSPLGVSGNTIYF; CDR3nt: TGTGCCAGCAGCCCCCTGGGAGTCTCCGGAAACACCATATATTTT
d_gene: -; len: 14; j_gene: TRBJ1-2; abundance: -; v_gene: TRBV5-1; CDR3aa: CASSLGPENYGYTF; CDR3nt: TGCGCCAGCAGCTTGGGACCGGAGAACTATGGCTACACCTTC
d_gene: -; len: 13; j_gene: TRBJ2-1; abundance: -; v_gene: TRBV6-4; CDR3aa: CASSIPDFGEQFF; CDR3nt: TGTGCCAGCAGCATTCCGGACTTTGGCGAGCAGTTCTTC
d_gene: -; len: 13; j_gene: TRBJ1-1; abundance: -; v_gene: TRBV18; CDR3aa: CASCAGGNTEAFF; CDR3nt: TGTGCCAGCTGTGCCGGCGGGAACACTGAAGCTTTCTTT
d_gene: -; len: 16; j_gene: TRBJ2-2; abundance: -; v_gene: TRBV21-1; CDR3aa: CASSGVGTRNTGELFF; CDR3nt: TGTGCCAGCAGCGGAGTAGGGACAAGGAACACCGGGGAGCTGTTTTTT
d_gene: TRBD2; len: 14; j_gene: TRBJ2-7; abundance: -; v_gene: TRBV2; CDR3aa: CASRWTSGSYEQYF; CDR3nt: TGTGCCAGCAGATGGACTAGCGGGAGTTACGAGCAGTACTTC
d_gene: -; len: 13; j_gene: TRBJ2-1; abundance: -; v_gene: TRBV5-8; CDR3aa: CASSKEGANEQFF; CDR3nt: TGTGCCAGCAGCAAGGAGGGGGCCAATGAGCAGTTCTTC
d_gene: -; len: 15; j_gene: TRBJ2-1; abundance: -; v_gene: TRBV19; CDR3aa: CAVGAIGASYNEQFF; CDR3nt: TGTGCCGTGGGGGCTATAGGGGCGTCCTACAATGAGCAGTTCTTC
d_gene: -; len: 17; j_gene: TRBJ2-3; abundance: -; v_gene: TRBV7-9; CDR3aa: CASSSKVWDKGTDTQYF; CDR3nt: TGTGCCAGCAGCTCGAAGGTCTGGGATAAGGGCACAGATACGCAGTATTTT
d_gene: -; len: 12; j_gene: TRBJ1-2; abundance: -; v_gene: TRBV5-3; CDR3aa: CARSLGGSGYTF; CDR3nt: TGTGCCAGAAGCTTAGGGGGAAGTGGCTACACCTTC
d_gene: -; len: 14; j_gene: TRBJ1-1; abundance: few; v_gene: TRBV2; CDR3aa: CASTQTGGNTEAFF; CDR3nt: TGTGCCAGCACCCAGACAGGAGGAAACACTGAAGCTTTCTTT
d_gene: TRBD1; len: 14; j_gene: TRBJ2-1; abundance: -; v_gene: TRBV9; CDR3aa: CASSSGQGYNEQFF; CDR3nt: TGTGCCAGCAGCTCGGGACAGGGGTACAATGAGCAGTTCTTC
d_gene: TRBD1; len: 14; j_gene: TRBJ2-7; abundance: -; v_gene: TRBV6-6; CDR3aa: CASSYGDRDHEQYF; CDR3nt: TGTGCCAGCAGTTACGGTGACAGGGACCACGAGCAGTACTTC
d_gene: TRBD2; len: 18; j_gene: TRBJ2-1; abundance: once; v_gene: TRBV18; CDR3aa: CASSPRGLAGSTHNEQFF; CDR3nt: TGTGCCAGCTCACCCCGGGGCCTAGCGGGATCTACCCACAATGAGCAGTTCTTC
d_gene: -; len: 14; j_gene: TRBJ1-6; abundance: -; v_gene: TRBV27; CDR3aa: CASSLYSIDSPLHF; CDR3nt: TGTGCCAGCAGTTTATACTCCATAGATTCACCCCTCCACTTT
d_gene: TRBD1; len: 16; j_gene: TRBJ2-7; abundance: once; v_gene: TRBV11-2; CDR3aa: CASSLIRDSKPTGQYF; CDR3nt: TGTGCCAGCAGCTTAATCCGGGACAGCAAGCCTACGGGGCAGTACTTC
d_gene: TRBD1; len: 12; j_gene: TRBJ2-5; abundance: -; v_gene: TRBV29-1; CDR3aa: CSVGGQGETQYF; CDR3nt: TGCAGCGTCGGGGGACAGGGTGAGACCCAGTACTTC
d_gene: -; len: 16; j_gene: TRBJ2-7; abundance: -; v_gene: TRBV14; CDR3aa: CASSQGGSLSGYEQYF; CDR3nt: TGTGCCAGCAGCCAAGGGGGTAGTCTCTCGGGCTACGAGCAGTACTTC
d_gene: TRBD2; len: 16; j_gene: TRBJ2-1; abundance: -; v_gene: TRBV4-1; CDR3aa: CASSPSLAELYNEQFF; CDR3nt: TGCGCCAGCAGCCCCAGTCTAGCGGAACTCTACAATGAGCAGTTCTTC
d_gene: -; len: 13; j_gene: TRBJ1-6; abundance: -; v_gene: TRBV19; CDR3aa: CASNEAGDSPLHF; CDR3nt: TGTGCCAGTAATGAGGCAGGGGATTCACCCCTCCACTTT
d_gene: -; len: 13; j_gene: TRBJ1-2; abundance: -; v_gene: TRBV6-5; CDR3aa: CASSPRDTLGYTF; CDR3nt: TGTGCCAGCAGTCCGCGGGACACACTTGGCTACACCTTC
d_gene: TRBD2; len: 16; j_gene: TRBJ2-1; abundance: -; v_gene: TRBV11-2; CDR3aa: CASSLGSRGVPDEQFF; CDR3nt: TGTGCCAGCAGCTTGGGCAGCCGGGGGGTGCCCGATGAGCAGTTCTTC
d_gene: TRBD1; len: 14; j_gene: TRBJ1-5; abundance: -; v_gene: TRBV6-1; CDR3aa: CASSDTGERQPQHF; CDR3nt: TGTGCCAGCAGTGATACAGGGGAACGTCAGCCCCAGCATTTT
d_gene: TRBD2; len: 14; j_gene: TRBJ2-3; abundance: -; v_gene: TRBV30; CDR3aa: CAWNRASGPDTQYF; CDR3nt: TGTGCCTGGAATAGGGCTAGCGGGCCAGATACGCAGTATTTT
d_gene: -; len: 17; j_gene: TRBJ1-6; abundance: -; v_gene: TRBV5-1; CDR3aa: CASSLELQGSNNSPLHF; CDR3nt: TGCGCCAGCAGCTTGGAATTACAGGGATCGAATAATTCACCCCTCCACTTT
d_gene: -; len: 13; j_gene: TRBJ1-4; abundance: -; v_gene: TRBV29-1; CDR3aa: CSVRRDGNEKLFF; CDR3nt: TGCAGCGTTCGCCGGGACGGGAACGAAAAACTGTTTTTT
d_gene: -; len: 16; j_gene: TRBJ2-3; abundance: -; v_gene: TRBV5-1; CDR3aa: CASSLVPTASTDTQYF; CDR3nt: TGCGCCAGCAGCTTGGTCCCGACAGCTTCGACAGATACGCAGTATTTT
d_gene: -; len: 11; j_gene: TRBJ2-1; abundance: -; v_gene: TRBV6-6; CDR3aa: CASRRYNEQFF; CDR3nt: TGTGCCAGCCGGCGATACAATGAGCAGTTCTTC
d_gene: -; len: 19; j_gene: TRBJ2-5; abundance: -; v_gene: TRBV11-2; CDR3aa: CASSLDRQGRLRGMETQYF; CDR3nt: TGTGCCAGCAGCTTAGATCGGCAGGGAAGACTCCGAGGGATGGAGACCCAGTACTTC
d_gene: -; len: 15; j_gene: TRBJ1-6; abundance: -; v_gene: TRBV29-1; CDR3aa: CSALGRWGKNSPLHF; CDR3nt: TGCAGCGCCCTGGGACGTTGGGGTAAGAATTCACCCCTCCACTTT
d_gene: TRBD1; len: 14; j_gene: TRBJ1-1; abundance: -; v_gene: TRBV2; CDR3aa: CASSLQGTNTEAFF; CDR3nt: TGTGCCAGCAGTCTACAGGGGACCAACACTGAAGCTTTCTTT